This T cell receptor (beta chain) is from a study of T cell changes during pregnancy in multiple sclerosis (dated by TCRdb to 2018 to 2020). For the study in its entirety: The study examined how the T cell repertoire changed over the course of pregnancy in women with multiple sclerosis.

The method was the immunoSEQ multiplex PCR assay. Entries here come from immuneACCESS through TCRdb and include only in-frame sequences with V and J called. Some clones fail to appear in such tables; in the studies checked, an unresolved V gene covers under half of the shortfall, and the cause of the remainder is unknown. The sample includes about 50,000 clones, with 80% to 95% observed a single time. Of the sample, 0.55% to 0.65% falls within the top ten clones. V and J are truncated by 1 base and 0 bases respectively, leaving an intervening sequence of 12 bases. Including cysteine and phenylalanine, the CDR3 has 16 amino acids. Just CDR3 DNA is preserved here, 48 bases in frame from base 1. CDR1 and CDR2 (SGHTA, FQGTGA) derive from the germline V gene. Details on this clone: There is no known antigen for this receptor. Base qualities are not at hand, and no much larger clone is one base apart.

The chain is assembled from TRBV7-3 and TRBJ1-1; no D gene is confidently identified. The source was CD4+ T cells from peripheral blood mononuclear cells, collected after pregnancy. This TCR was sampled from a female donor in good health, enrolled as a control in a pregnancy study. The DNA sequence is TGTGCCAGCAGCTTAATTCCAGTCGGGATGAACACTGAAGCTTTCTTT. This yields the protein CASSLIPVGMNTEAFF.